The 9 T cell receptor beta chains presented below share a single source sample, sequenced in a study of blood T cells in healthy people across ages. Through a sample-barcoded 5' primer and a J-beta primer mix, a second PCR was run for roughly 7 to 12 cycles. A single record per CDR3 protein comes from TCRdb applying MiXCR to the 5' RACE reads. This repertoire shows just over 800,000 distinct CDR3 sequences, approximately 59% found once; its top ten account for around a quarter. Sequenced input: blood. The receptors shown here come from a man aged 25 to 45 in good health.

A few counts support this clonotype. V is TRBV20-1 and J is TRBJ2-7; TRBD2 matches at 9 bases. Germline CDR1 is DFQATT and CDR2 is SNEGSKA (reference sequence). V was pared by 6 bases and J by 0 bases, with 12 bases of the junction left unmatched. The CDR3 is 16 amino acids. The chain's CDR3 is CSALRAGGTSSYEQYF. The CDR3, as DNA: TGCAGTGCCCTAAGAGCGGGGGGCACAAGCTCCTACGAGCAGTACTTC.

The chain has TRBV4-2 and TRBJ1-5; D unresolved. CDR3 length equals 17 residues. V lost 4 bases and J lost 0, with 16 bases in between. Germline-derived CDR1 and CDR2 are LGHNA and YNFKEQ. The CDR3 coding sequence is TGTGCCAGCAGCCTGACGCAGAGGCGAGATAGCAATCAGCCCCAGCATTTT. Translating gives CASSLTQRRDSNQPQHF.

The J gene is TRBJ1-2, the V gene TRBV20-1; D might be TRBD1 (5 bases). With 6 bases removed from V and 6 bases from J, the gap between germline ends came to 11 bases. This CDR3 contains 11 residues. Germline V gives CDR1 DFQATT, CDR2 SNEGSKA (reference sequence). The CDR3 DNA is TGCAGTGCAACTGAGGGACATGGCTACACCTTC. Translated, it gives CSATEGHGYTF.

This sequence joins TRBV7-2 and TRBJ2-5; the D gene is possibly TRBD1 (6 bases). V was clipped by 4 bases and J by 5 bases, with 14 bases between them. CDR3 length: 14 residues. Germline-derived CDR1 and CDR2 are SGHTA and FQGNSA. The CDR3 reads CASSSSYRDETQYF. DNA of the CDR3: TGTGCCAGCAGCTCCTCCTACAGGGATGAGACCCAGTACTTC.

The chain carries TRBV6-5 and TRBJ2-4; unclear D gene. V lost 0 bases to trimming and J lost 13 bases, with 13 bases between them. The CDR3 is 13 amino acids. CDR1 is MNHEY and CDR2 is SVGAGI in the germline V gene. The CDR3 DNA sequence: TGTGCCAGCAGTTACTCCTTCGACCTTCAGCAGTACTTC. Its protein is CASSYSFDLQQYF.

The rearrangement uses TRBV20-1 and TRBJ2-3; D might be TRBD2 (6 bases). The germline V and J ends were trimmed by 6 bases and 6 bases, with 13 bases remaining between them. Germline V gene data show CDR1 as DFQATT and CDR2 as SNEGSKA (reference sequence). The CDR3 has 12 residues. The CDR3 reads CSADRGDDTQYF. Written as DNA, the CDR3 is TGCAGTGCCGACCGCGGGGATGATACGCAGTATTTT.

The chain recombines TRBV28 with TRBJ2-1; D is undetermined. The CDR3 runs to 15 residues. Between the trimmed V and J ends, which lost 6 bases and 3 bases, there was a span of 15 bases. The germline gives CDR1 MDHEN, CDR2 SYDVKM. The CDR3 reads CASRHRAFGYNEQFF. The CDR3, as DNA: TGTGCCAGCAGACACCGGGCCTTTGGCTACAATGAGCAGTTCTTC. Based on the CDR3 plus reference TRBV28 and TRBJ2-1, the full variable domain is DVKVTQSSRYLVKRTGEKVFLECVQDMDHENMFWYRQDPGLGLRLIYFSYDVKMKEKGDIPEGYSVSREKKERFSLILESASTNQTSMYLCASRHRAFGYNEQFFGPGTRLTVL.

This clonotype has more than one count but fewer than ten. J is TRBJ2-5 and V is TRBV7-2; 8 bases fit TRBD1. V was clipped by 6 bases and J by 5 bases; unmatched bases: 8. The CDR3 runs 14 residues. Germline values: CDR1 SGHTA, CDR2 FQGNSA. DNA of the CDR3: TGTGCCAGCAGACTGGGACAGGCGGGGGAGACCCAGTACTTC. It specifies CASRLGQAGETQYF.

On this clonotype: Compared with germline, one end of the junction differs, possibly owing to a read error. CDR3 in DNA: TGCAGTGCTGGAGATCGTATCCGCAACTACAATGAGCAGTTCTTC. Encoded protein: CSAGDRIRNYNEQFF. The chain is built from TRBV20-1 and TRBJ2-1; D not certain. This CDR3 comprises 15 residues. The germline CDR1 and CDR2 sequences are DFQATT and SNEGSKA (reference sequence).